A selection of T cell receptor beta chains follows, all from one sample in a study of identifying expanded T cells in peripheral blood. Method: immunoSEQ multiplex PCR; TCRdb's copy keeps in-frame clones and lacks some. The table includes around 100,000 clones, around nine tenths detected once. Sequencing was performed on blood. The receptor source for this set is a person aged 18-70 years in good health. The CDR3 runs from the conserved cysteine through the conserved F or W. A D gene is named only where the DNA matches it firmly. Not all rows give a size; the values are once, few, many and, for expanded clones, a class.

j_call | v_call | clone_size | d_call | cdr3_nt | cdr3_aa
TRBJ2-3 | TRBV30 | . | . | TGTGCCTGGAGTCCATCCCGGACAGAAACAAGCACAGATACGCAGTATTTT | CAWSPSRTETSTDTQYF
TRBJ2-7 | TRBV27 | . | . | TGTGCCAGCAGTCCGTTCCCCTCCTACGAGCAGTACTTC | CASSPFPSYEQYF
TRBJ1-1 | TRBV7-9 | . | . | TGTGCCAGCAGCTTTCCGGTAAATGAAGCTTTCTTT | CASSFPVNEAFF
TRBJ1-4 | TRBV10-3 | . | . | TGTGCCATCAGTAAAGAAGGAAATAATGAAAAACTGTTTTTT | CAISKEGNNEKLFF
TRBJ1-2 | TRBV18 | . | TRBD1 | TGTGCCAGCTCACCAGGGACAGGGGACCTCGCTAACTATGGCTACACCTTC | CASSPGTGDLANYGYTF
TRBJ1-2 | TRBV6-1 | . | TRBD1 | TGTGCCAGCAGTGAACGATCGACAGGGGGCAGCGGCTATGGCTACACCTTC | CASSERSTGGSGYGYTF
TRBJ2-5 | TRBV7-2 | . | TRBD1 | TGTGCCAGCAGCTTAGCTGGGTCCACAGGGGGTAGTAAGACCCAGTACTTC | CASSLAGSTGGSKTQYF
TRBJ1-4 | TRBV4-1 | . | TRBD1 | TGCGCCAGCAGCCAAGAGAGCAGGGGGAGTGAAAAACTGTTTTTT | CASSQESRGSEKLFF
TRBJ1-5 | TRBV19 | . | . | TGTGCCAGTAGGAGGGGCGGCAATCAGCCCCAGCATTTT | CASRRGGNQPQHF
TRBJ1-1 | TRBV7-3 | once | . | TGTGCCAGCAGCAGAGGGGCCAGGGACACTGAAGCTTTCTTT | CASSRGARDTEAFF
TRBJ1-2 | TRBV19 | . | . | TGTGCCAGTAGCCCGGGGGCGTCCTATGGCTACACCTTC | CASSPGASYGYTF
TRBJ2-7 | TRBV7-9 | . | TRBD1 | TGTGCCAGCAGCTTAGCACGACAGGGGCTACTTTCCTACGAGCAGTACTTC | CASSLARQGLLSYEQYF
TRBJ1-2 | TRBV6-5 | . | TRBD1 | TGTGCCAGCAGGGGGACAGAGTCTATGGGCTACACCTTC | CASRGTESMGYTF
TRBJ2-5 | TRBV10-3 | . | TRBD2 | TGTGCCATCAGCATGACTAGCGGGAGAACAGAGACCCAGTACTTC | CAISMTSGRTETQYF
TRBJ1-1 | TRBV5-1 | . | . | TGCGCCAGCAGGGTTGGGGGAACGAACACTGAAGCTTTCTTT | CASRVGGTNTEAFF
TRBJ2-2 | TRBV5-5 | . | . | TGTGCCAGCAGCTTGGGCGACACCGGGGAGCTGTTTTTT | CASSLGDTGELFF
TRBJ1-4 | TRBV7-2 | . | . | TGTGCCAGCAGCCCTCAGACGGGGACTGGGGCTAATGAAAAACTGTTTTTT | CASSPQTGTGANEKLFF
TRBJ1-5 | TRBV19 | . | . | TGTGCCAGTACCCCTGAGGGTTATAGCAATCAGCCCCAGCATTTT | CASTPEGYSNQPQHF
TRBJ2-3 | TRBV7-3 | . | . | TGTGCCAGCAGCGCCAGCTACACAGATACGCAGTATTTT | CASSASYTDTQYF
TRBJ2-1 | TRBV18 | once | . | TGTGCCAGCTCACCACAGGGTAACAATGGTGAGCAGTTCTTC | CASSPQGNNGEQFF
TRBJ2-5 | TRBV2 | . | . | TGTGCCAGCAGTGAATTGTTGCCCCCGGGTACCCAGTACTTC | CASSELLPPGTQYF
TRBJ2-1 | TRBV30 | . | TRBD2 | TGTGCCTGGAGCCCCGGGACTAGCGACGAGCAGTTCTTC | CAWSPGTSDEQFF
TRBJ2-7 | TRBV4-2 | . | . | TGTGCCAGCAGCCAATTCACAGGGCCAGGGTTGAGCTCCTACGAGCAGTACTTC | CASSQFTGPGLSSYEQYF
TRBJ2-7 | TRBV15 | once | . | TGTGCCACCAGCAGGGCCGGCGGGATCTCCTACGAGCAGTACTTC | CATSRAGGISYEQYF
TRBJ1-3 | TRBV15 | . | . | TGTGCCACCAGCAAGTTGATAAATGGAAACACCATATATTTT | CATSKLINGNTIYF
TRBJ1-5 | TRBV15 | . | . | TGTGCCACAAACATCTACCATAGCAATCAGCCCCAGCATTTT | CATNIYHSNQPQHF
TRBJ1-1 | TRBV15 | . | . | TGTGCCACCAGCAGTTACAGGGAGGACACTGAAGCTTTCTTT | CATSSYREDTEAFF
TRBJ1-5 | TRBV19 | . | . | TGTGCCAGTAGGGTAGGGGGAGATCAGCCCCAGCATTTT | CASRVGGDQPQHF
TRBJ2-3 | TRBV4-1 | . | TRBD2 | TGCGCCAGCAGCCAAGAGCTAGCGGGGAGCACAGATACGCAGTATTTT | CASSQELAGSTDTQYF
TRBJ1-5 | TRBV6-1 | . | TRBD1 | TGTGCCAGCAGCGACAGGGTGAGTCAGCCCCAGCATTTT | CASSDRVSQPQHF
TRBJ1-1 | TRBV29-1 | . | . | TGCAGCGTCCGGGGACACCTGAACACTGAAGCTTTCTTT | CSVRGHLNTEAFF
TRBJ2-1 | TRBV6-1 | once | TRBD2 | TGTGCCAGCAGTTCTCGGCGGGGGGGTTACAATGAGCAGTTCTTC | CASSSRRGGYNEQFF
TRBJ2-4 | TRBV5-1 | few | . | TGCGCCAGCAGCTTGGAACAGGGAAACATTCAGTACTTC | CASSLEQGNIQYF
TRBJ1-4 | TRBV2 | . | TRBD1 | TGTGCCAGCAGTAAGAGACAGGGGATGGGTGAAAAACTGTTTTTT | CASSKRQGMGEKLFF
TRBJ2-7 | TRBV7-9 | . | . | TGTGCCAGCAGCTTAAAGCGCGCAGACTCCTACGAGCAGTACTTC | CASSLKRADSYEQYF
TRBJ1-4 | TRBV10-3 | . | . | TGTGCCATCAGTGAGTCGACTAATGAAAAACTGTTTTTT | CAISESTNEKLFF
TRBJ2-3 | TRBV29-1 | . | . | TGCAGCGTTGACAGGGGCGAAGGCACAGATACGCAGTATTTT | CSVDRGEGTDTQYF
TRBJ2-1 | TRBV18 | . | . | TGTGCCAGTCGACAGAGCCTAGGGTTGAATGAGCAGTTCTTC | CASRQSLGLNEQFF
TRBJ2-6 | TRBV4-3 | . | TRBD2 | TGCGCCAGCAGCCAAGCGGGGAGGGTCTCTGGGGCCAACGTCCTGACTTTC | CASSQAGRVSGANVLTF
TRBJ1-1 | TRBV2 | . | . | TGTGCCAGCAGTGACGTGGGACAAACATCGAACACTGAAGCTTTCTTT | CASSDVGQTSNTEAFF
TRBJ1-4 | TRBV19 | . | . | TGTGCCAGTAGCTATGCAGGGGTGGTCGAAAAACTGTTTTTT | CASSYAGVVEKLFF
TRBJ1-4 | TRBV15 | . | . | TGTGCCACCAGCAGTCCCATTTGGAGGGAGAGGGAAAAACTGTTTTTT | CATSSPIWREREKLFF
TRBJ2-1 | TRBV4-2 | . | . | TGTGCCAGCAGCCAAGATATGACCGAGCTCGCCTACAATGAGCAGTTCTTC | CASSQDMTELAYNEQFF
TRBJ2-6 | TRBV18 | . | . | TGTGCCAGCTCACCTCCAGGGTTCTCTGGGGCCAACGTCCTGACTTTC | CASSPPGFSGANVLTF
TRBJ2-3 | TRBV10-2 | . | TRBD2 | TGCGCCAGCAGTGCCGGGGCGGGGGTCACAGATACGCAGTATTTT | CASSAGAGVTDTQYF
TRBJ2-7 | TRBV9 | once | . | TGTGCCAGCAGCGTAGGCGCCACCTACGAGCAGTACTTC | CASSVGATYEQYF
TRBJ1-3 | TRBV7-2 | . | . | TGTGCCAGCAGCGTGCAAGGAGGGTGGGATGGAAACACCATATATTTT | CASSVQGGWDGNTIYF
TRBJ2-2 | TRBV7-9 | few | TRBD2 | TGTGCCAGCAGCTTAACTAGCGGGTCCGGGGAGCTGTTTTTT | CASSLTSGSGELFF
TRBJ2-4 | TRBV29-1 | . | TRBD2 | TGCAGCGTTGAAGCTAAGGGACCGGGACTAGCAATTCTCATTCAGTACTTC | CSVEAKGPGLAILIQYF
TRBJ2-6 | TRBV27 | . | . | TGTGCCAGCAGTTTATCGGGTTTGGGGGCCAACGTCCTGACTTTC | CASSLSGLGANVLTF
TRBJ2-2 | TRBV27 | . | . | TGTGCCATCCCTTGGACCAACACCGGGGAGCTGTTTTTT | CAIPWTNTGELFF
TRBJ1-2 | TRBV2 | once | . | TGTGCCAGCAGAGCGTGGGATCGTGGAGGCTACACCTTC | CASRAWDRGGYTF
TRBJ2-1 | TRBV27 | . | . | TGTGCCAGCAGTATCCGACAGTACAATGAGCAGTTCTTC | CASSIRQYNEQFF
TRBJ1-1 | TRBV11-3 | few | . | TGTGCCAGCAGCGCAGGGAAAGGGACTGAAGCTTTCTTT | CASSAGKGTEAFF
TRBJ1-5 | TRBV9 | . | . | TGTGCCAGCAGCCCCGATAGCAATCAGCCCCAGCATTTT | CASSPDSNQPQHF
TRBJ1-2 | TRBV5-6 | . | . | TGTGCCAGCAGCTTGAGTCCGGGGGCAGCCTATGGCTACACCTTC | CASSLSPGAAYGYTF
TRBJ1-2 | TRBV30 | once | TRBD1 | TGTGCCTGGGATAAGGACAGGGAAAGGGGCTACACCTTC | CAWDKDRERGYTF